This TCR beta chain derives from a study of blood T cell repertoires in COVID-19 (dated by TCRdb to 2020 to 2022). Study-wide context: Samples from collaborators originated in the United States, Italy and Spain and spanned both the acute and convalescent phases of COVID-19. The material from the prospective study consisted of cDNA or gDNA derived from T cells, B-cell-depleted T cells, or PBMCs. The dataset comprised deeply sampled blood TCRbeta repertoires from subjects exposed to, actively infected with, or recovered from COVID-19. The repertoires were released in a freely available public database meant as a resource for research on the immune response to SARS-CoV-2. Samples came from the ongoing ImmuneRACE study (first 160 participants) plus 1,254 subjects from 6 global collaborators. Nearly every sample came with metadata listing a de-identified subject ID, COVID-19 status, age in years and sex. Where HLA class I and class II types were available, the types were taken from metadata supplied by the sample provider, not from assay-based typing.

The collaborating institutions used their own protocols to collect whole blood in K2EDTA tubes. For TCRbeta analysis, collaborators shipped samples in one of three forms: frozen whole blood, isolated PBMCs, or DNA extracted from either of those sample types. General study outcomes and caveats: Clinical and demographic metadata were provided uncurated, with the amount varying by source and participant.

TCRbeta CDR3 regions were amplified from genomic DNA using the immunoSEQ Assay, a bias-controlled multiplex PCR. The source study handled its data this way. The number of nucleated cells in each sample was estimated by amplification of reference gene primers within the assay. To quantify the absolute abundance of each unique TCRbeta CDR3 rearrangement, sequence reads were collapsed and filtered. Productive Simpson clonality was computed per sample as the square root of Simpson's diversity index over productive rearrangements. Drawn from immuneACCESS, this table holds only the in-frame rearrangements with V and J called that TCRdb kept. Clones are partly lost; checked studies trace under half to an unresolved V gene and leave the rest unexplained. That table supplies the V and J calls and clone size; D and trimming were determined from the DNA. The sample table records approximately 94,000 clones; 70% to 85% of these occur just once. The ten largest account for 20% to 30% of the sample.

V drops 10 bases and J drops 5 bases, leaving 18 bases in between. CDR1 and CDR2, looked up from the germline V gene, are SNHLY and FYNNEI. Including cysteine and valine, the CDR3 has 13 amino acids. Of all the DNA, just the CDR3 is kept, 39 bases in frame from base 1. As regards this clone: No antigen is known for it. Base qualities are not at hand, and no much larger clone is one base apart.

Recombination joined TRBV2 with TRBJ2-7; TRBD1 is a possible D gene, resting on 5 matching bases. This receptor was identified in a man between 60 and 70 years old with acute or convalescent COVID-19. The sample consisted of peripheral blood. The DNA sequence follows: TGTGCCACCTCACTTAGGGGTCTCCACGAGCAGTACGTC. The encoded protein is CATSLRGLHEQYV.